A selection of T cell receptor beta chains follows, all from one sample in a study of cytotoxic CD8 clonotypes in ibrutinib-treated CLL. The table came from immunoSEQ multiplex PCR; TCRdb's copy has only in-frame clones and leaves some out. The sample has roughly 200,000 clones; about 75% are singletons. Sequences were derived from PBMCs, sampled after 12 months of ibrutinib treatment. These receptors all come from a human donor with chronic lymphocytic leukemia. Both conserved end residues are part of each CDR3. D genes are given only for firm matches. Some rows mark clone size as missing; the rest say once, few, many or name a class of expanded clone.

CDR3aa: CASSVQAGGGGYTF
CDR3nt: TGTGCCAGCAGTGTACAGGCCGGCGGTGGCGGCTACACCTTC
v_gene: TRBV6-5
j_gene: TRBJ1-2
d_gene: -
abundance: -

CDR3aa: CASSEGGLPNYGYTF
CDR3nt: TGTGCCAGCAGTGAGGGGGGTCTTCCCAACTATGGCTACACCTTC
v_gene: TRBV6-1
j_gene: TRBJ1-2
d_gene: -
abundance: -

CDR3aa: CASSGWGTTDTQYF
CDR3nt: TGTGCCAGCAGCGGGTGGGGAACTACAGATACGCAGTATTTT
v_gene: TRBV9
j_gene: TRBJ2-3
d_gene: -
abundance: -

CDR3aa: CASSTSSPGLVRPYEQYF
CDR3nt: TGTGCCAGCAGCACCTCCAGCCCCGGACTAGTGCGTCCCTACGAGCAGTACTTC
v_gene: TRBV27
j_gene: TRBJ2-7
d_gene: TRBD2
abundance: -

CDR3aa: CASSLELAGVREQFF
CDR3nt: TGTGCCAGCAGCTTGGAACTAGCGGGAGTTCGTGAGCAGTTCTTC
v_gene: TRBV5-4
j_gene: TRBJ2-1
d_gene: TRBD2
abundance: -

CDR3aa: CASSLGGFNEKLFF
CDR3nt: TGTGCCAGCAGTTTAGGAGGATTTAATGAAAAACTGTTTTTT
v_gene: TRBV6-5
j_gene: TRBJ1-4
d_gene: -
abundance: -

CDR3aa: CASSLSSGGADTQYF
CDR3nt: TGCGCCAGCAGCCTGTCTAGCGGGGGGGCAGATACGCAGTATTTT
v_gene: TRBV4-1
j_gene: TRBJ2-3
d_gene: TRBD2
abundance: -

CDR3aa: CASGQRNYGYTF
CDR3nt: TGTGCCAGTGGACAGAGAAACTATGGCTACACCTTC
v_gene: TRBV19
j_gene: TRBJ1-2
d_gene: -
abundance: once

CDR3aa: CAWSLLGRETQYF
CDR3nt: TGTGCCTGGAGTCTCCTGGGCCGAGAGACCCAGTACTTC
v_gene: TRBV30
j_gene: TRBJ2-5
d_gene: -
abundance: -

CDR3aa: CASSSIGLAAFF
CDR3nt: TGTGCCAGCAGCTCAATTGGGTTGGCAGCTTTCTTT
v_gene: TRBV7-6
j_gene: TRBJ1-1
d_gene: -
abundance: -

CDR3aa: CASSLTYRLRGEAFF
CDR3nt: TGTGCCAGCAGCTTAACGTATAGGCTTCGAGGGGAAGCTTTCTTT
v_gene: TRBV7-3
j_gene: TRBJ1-1
d_gene: -
abundance: once

CDR3aa: CASSLGRQSNQPQHF
CDR3nt: TGTGCCAGCAGCTTGGGCAGACAGAGCAATCAGCCCCAGCATTTT
v_gene: TRBV7-2
j_gene: TRBJ1-5
d_gene: -
abundance: -

CDR3aa: CASSMGRDTGELFF
CDR3nt: TGTGCCAGTAGTATGGGCAGGGACACCGGGGAGCTGTTTTTT
v_gene: TRBV19
j_gene: TRBJ2-2
d_gene: -
abundance: few

CDR3aa: CASSYGNAGYTF
CDR3nt: TGTGCCAGCAGTTACGGTAATGCGGGCTACACCTTC
v_gene: TRBV6-5
j_gene: TRBJ1-2
d_gene: -
abundance: -

CDR3aa: CASRGGLQVDTQYF
CDR3nt: TGTGCCAGCAGGGGGGGACTACAGGTCGATACGCAGTATTTT
v_gene: TRBV27
j_gene: TRBJ2-3
d_gene: TRBD2
abundance: -

CDR3aa: CASSLTSGGTKETQYF
CDR3nt: TGTGCCAGCAGCCTAACTAGCGGGGGGACTAAAGAGACCCAGTACTTC
v_gene: TRBV5-4
j_gene: TRBJ2-5
d_gene: TRBD2
abundance: few

CDR3aa: CASSSGQPTQYF
CDR3nt: TGTGCCAGCAGTTCGGGACAGCCTACGCAGTATTTT
v_gene: TRBV6-6
j_gene: TRBJ2-3
d_gene: TRBD1
abundance: few

CDR3aa: CASSFMGTGAYNEQFF
CDR3nt: TGTGCCAGCAGTTTTATGGGGACTGGAGCCTACAATGAGCAGTTCTTC
v_gene: TRBV28
j_gene: TRBJ2-1
d_gene: -
abundance: -

CDR3aa: CASSEARPGFSSYEQYF
CDR3nt: TGTGCCAGCAGTGAAGCGCGGCCTGGGTTTAGCTCCTACGAGCAGTACTTC
v_gene: TRBV2
j_gene: TRBJ2-7
d_gene: -
abundance: -

CDR3aa: CASSLRGVGANVLTF
CDR3nt: TGTGCCAGCAGCTTGAGGGGAGTTGGGGCCAACGTCCTGACTTTC
v_gene: TRBV5-8
j_gene: TRBJ2-6
d_gene: -
abundance: -

CDR3aa: CASKPGTGNEKLFF
CDR3nt: TGTGCCAGTAAACCCGGGACAGGGAATGAAAAACTGTTTTTT
v_gene: TRBV6-5
j_gene: TRBJ1-4
d_gene: TRBD1
abundance: -

CDR3aa: CASRAPGTDTQYF
CDR3nt: TGTGCCAGCAGAGCCCCCGGAACAGATACGCAGTATTTT
v_gene: TRBV7-9
j_gene: TRBJ2-3
d_gene: -
abundance: -

CDR3aa: CASKLVAGNKDTQYF
CDR3nt: TGTGCCAGCAAACTCGTGGCAGGGAATAAAGATACGCAGTATTTT
v_gene: TRBV27
j_gene: TRBJ2-3
d_gene: -
abundance: -

CDR3aa: CASSLLNSGGYTF
CDR3nt: TGTGCCAGCAGCTTATTGAATTCAGGGGGCTACACCTTC
v_gene: TRBV7-8
j_gene: TRBJ1-2
d_gene: -
abundance: few

CDR3aa: CASRFREFNQPQHF
CDR3nt: TGTGCCAGTAGATTCCGAGAATTTAATCAGCCCCAGCATTTT
v_gene: TRBV19
j_gene: TRBJ1-5
d_gene: -
abundance: -

CDR3aa: CASSDSNQPQHF
CDR3nt: TGTGCCAGCAGTGACAGCAATCAGCCCCAGCATTTT
v_gene: TRBV2
j_gene: TRBJ1-5
d_gene: -
abundance: -

CDR3aa: CATMGRGTEAFF
CDR3nt: TGCGCCACAATGGGCAGGGGCACTGAAGCTTTCTTT
v_gene: TRBV5-1
j_gene: TRBJ1-1
d_gene: -
abundance: few